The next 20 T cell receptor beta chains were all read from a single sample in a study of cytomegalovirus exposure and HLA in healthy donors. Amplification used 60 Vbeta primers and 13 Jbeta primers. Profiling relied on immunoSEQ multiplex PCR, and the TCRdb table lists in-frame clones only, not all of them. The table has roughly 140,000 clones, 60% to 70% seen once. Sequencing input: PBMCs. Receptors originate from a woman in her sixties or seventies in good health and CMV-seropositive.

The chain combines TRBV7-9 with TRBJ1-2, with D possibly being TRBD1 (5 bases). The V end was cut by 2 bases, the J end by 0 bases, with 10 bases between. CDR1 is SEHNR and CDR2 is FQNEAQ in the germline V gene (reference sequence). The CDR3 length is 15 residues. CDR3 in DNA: TGTGCCAGCAGCTTAACGCCAGGGTCTAACTATGGCTACACCTTC. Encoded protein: CASSLTPGSNYGYTF.

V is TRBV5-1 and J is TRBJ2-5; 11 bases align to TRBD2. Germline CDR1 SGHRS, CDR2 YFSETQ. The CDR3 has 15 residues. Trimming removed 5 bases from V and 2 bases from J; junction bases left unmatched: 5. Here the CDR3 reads CASSLLAGVQETQYF. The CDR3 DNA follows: TGCGCCAGCAGTTTACTAGCGGGAGTTCAAGAGACCCAGTACTTC.

The CDR3 DNA is TGTGCCTGGAGGCGGGAGAGCTTCACAGATACGCAGTATTTT. Translating gives CAWRRESFTDTQYF. The chain recombines TRBV30 with TRBJ2-3; 7 nucleotides match TRBD2. This CDR3 has 14 amino acids. The V gene's germline CDR1 is GTSNPN and CDR2 SVGIG (reference sequence). The V segment lost 3 bases and the J segment 2 bases; nucleotides outside the gene matches: 5.

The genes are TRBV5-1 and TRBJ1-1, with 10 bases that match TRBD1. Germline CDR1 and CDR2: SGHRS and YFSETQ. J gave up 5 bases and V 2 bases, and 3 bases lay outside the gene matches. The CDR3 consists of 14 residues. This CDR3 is CASSLGQGETEAFF. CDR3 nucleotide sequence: TGCGCCAGCAGCTTAGGACAGGGGGAGACTGAAGCTTTCTTT.

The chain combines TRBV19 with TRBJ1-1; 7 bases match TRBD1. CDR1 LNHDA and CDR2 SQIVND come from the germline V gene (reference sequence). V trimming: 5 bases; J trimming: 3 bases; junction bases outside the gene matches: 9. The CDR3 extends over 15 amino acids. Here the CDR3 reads CASSPRQGTDTEAFF. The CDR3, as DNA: TGTGCCAGTAGTCCCCGACAGGGCACGGACACTGAAGCTTTCTTT. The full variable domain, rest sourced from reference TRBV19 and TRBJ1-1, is DGGITQSPKYLFRKEGQNVTLSCEQNLNHDAMYWYRQDPGQGLRLIYYSQIVNDFQKGDIAEGYSVSREKKESFPLTVTSAQKNPTAFYLCASSPRQGTDTEAFFGQGTRLTVV.

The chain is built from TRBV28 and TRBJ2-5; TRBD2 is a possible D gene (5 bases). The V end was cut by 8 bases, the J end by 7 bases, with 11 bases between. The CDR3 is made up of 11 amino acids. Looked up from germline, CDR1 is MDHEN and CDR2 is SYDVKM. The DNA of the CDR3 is TGTGCCAGCCGGGAAAAGGGGACCCAGTACTTC. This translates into CASREKGTQYF.

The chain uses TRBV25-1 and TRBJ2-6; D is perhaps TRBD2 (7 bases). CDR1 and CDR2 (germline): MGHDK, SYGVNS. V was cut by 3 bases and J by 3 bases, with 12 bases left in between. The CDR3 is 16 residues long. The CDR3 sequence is CASSDLRGLGANVLTF. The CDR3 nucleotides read TGTGCCAGCAGTGATTTGCGGGGGCTTGGGGCCAACGTCCTGACTTTC. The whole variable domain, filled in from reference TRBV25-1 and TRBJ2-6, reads EADIYQTPRYLVIGTGKKITLECSQTMGHDKMYWYQQDPGMELHLIHYSYGVNSTEKGDLSSESTVSRIRTEHFPLTLESARPSHTSQYLCASSDLRGLGANVLTFGAGSRLTVL.

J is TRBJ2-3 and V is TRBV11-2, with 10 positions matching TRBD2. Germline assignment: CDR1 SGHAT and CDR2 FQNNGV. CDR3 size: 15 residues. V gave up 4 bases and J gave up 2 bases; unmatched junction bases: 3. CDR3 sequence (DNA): TGTGCCAGCAGCTCTAGCGGGAGTGACACAGATACGCAGTATTTT. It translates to CASSSSGSDTDTQYF.

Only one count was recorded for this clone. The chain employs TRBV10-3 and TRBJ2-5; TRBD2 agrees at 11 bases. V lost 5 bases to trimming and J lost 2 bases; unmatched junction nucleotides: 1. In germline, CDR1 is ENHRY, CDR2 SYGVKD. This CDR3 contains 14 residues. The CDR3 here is CAISRLAGQETQYF. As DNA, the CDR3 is TGTGCCATCAGTAGACTAGCGGGGCAAGAGACCCAGTACTTC.

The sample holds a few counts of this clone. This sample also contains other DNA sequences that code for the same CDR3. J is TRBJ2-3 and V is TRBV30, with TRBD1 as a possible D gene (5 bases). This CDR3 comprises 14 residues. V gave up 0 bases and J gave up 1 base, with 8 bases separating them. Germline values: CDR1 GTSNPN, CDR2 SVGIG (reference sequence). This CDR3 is CAWSVQGGTDTQYF. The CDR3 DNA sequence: TGTGCCTGGAGTGTCCAAGGGGGCACAGATACGCAGTATTTT.

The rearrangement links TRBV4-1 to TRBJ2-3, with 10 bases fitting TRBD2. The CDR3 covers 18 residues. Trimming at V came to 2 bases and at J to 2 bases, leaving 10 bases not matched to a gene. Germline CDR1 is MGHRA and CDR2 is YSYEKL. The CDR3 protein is CASSQFSGGNRVTDTQYF. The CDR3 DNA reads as TGCGCCAGCAGCCAATTTAGCGGGGGGAATAGGGTCACAGATACGCAGTATTTT.

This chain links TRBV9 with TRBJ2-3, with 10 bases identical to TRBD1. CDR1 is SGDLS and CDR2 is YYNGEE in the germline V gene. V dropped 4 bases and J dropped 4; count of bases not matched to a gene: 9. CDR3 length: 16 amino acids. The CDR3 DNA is TGTGCCAGCAGCCCTCGGACAGGGGGAGGGTCAGATACGCAGTATTTT. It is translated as CASSPRTGGGSDTQYF.

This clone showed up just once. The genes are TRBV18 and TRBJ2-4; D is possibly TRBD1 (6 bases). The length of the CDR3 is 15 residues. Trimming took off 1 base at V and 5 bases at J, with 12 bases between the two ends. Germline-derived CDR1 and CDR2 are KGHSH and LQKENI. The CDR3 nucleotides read TGTGCCAGCTCACCACAACAGGGTGGTGAAAACATTCAGTACTTC. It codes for CASSPQQGGENIQYF.

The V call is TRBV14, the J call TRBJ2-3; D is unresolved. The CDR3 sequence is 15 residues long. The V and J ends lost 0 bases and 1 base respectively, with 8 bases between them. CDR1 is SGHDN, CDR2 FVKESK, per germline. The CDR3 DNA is TGTGCCAGCAGCCAAGATTTTGCGGGCACAGATACGCAGTATTTT. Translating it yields CASSQDFAGTDTQYF.

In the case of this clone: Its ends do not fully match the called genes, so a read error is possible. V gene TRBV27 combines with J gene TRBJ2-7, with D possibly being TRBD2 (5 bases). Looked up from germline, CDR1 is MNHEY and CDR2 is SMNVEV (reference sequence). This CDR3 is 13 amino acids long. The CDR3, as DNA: TGCGCCCGAGTAGCGTCTATGTCCTACGAGCAGTACTTC. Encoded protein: CARVASMSYEQYF.

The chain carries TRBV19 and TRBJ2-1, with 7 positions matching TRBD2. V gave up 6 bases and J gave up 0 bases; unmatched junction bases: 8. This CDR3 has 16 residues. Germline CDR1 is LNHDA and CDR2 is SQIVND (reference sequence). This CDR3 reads CASRATSWSSYNEQFF. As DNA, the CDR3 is TGTGCCAGTAGGGCGACTAGCTGGAGCTCCTACAATGAGCAGTTCTTC.

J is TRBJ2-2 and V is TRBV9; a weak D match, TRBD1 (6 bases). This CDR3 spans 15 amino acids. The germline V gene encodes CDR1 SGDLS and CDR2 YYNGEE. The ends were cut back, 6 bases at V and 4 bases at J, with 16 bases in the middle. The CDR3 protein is CASTEQGSSTGELFF. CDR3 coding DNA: TGTGCCAGCACCGAACAGGGATCGAGCACCGGGGAGCTGTTTTTT. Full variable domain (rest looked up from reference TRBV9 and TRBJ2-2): DSGVTQTPKHLITATGQRVTLRCSPRSGDLSVYWYQQSLDQGLQFLIQYYNGEERAKGNILERFSAQQFPDLHSELNLSSLELGDSALYFCASTEQGSSTGELFFGEGSRLTVL.

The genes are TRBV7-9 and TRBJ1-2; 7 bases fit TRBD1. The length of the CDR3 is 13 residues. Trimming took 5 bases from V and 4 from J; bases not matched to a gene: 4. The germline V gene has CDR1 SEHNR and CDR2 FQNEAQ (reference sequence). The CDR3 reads CASSRDRPYGYTF. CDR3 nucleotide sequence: TGTGCCAGCAGCAGGGACAGACCCTATGGCTACACCTTC.

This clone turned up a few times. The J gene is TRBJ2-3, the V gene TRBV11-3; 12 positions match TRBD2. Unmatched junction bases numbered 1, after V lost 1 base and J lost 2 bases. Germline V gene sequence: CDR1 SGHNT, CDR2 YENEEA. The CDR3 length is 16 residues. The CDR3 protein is CASSLGLAGDTDTQYF. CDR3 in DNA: TGTGCCAGCAGCTTAGGACTAGCGGGAGACACAGATACGCAGTATTTT.

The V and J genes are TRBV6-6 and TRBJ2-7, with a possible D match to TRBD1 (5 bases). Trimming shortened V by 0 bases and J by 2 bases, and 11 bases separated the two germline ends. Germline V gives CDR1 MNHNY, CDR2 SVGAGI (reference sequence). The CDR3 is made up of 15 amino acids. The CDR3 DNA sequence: TGTGCCAGCAGTTACTCTACAGGTAACCCCTACGAGCAGTACTTC. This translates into CASSYSTGNPYEQYF.